The rows below give T cell receptor beta chains drawn from one sample of a study of early T cells in non-severe SARS-CoV-2 infection. TCRdb reprocessed the 5' RACE reads via MiXCR and lists one record per CDR3 protein. Of fewer than 85,000 distinct CDR3 sequences listed, roughly 10% were seen once; the top ten hold around 12%. Sequencing used whole blood, obtained at baseline. These receptors originate from an adult who was a healthcare worker with PCR-confirmed SARS-CoV-2 infection or an uninfected control (not recorded which). Each CDR3 is given with its conserved first and last residue. The D gene is left open where the match is weak. Only part of the rows carry a size: once, few, many, or a class if the clone is expanded.

DNA: TGTGCCAGCAGCCCCTCAAGGGGTATAGATACGCAGTATTTT
CDR3: CASSPSRGIDTQYF
D: NA
J: TRBJ2-3
size: few
V: TRBV3-1

DNA: TGCAGTGCTTCAAAGGCAGACTCATGGTCCTACGAGCAGTACTTC
CDR3: CSASKADSWSYEQYF
D: NA
J: TRBJ2-7
size: few
V: TRBV20-1

DNA: TGTGCCAGCAGCTTAATGGGCGGGGGCCAAGAGACCCAGTACTTC
CDR3: CASSLMGGGQETQYF
D: TRBD2
J: TRBJ2-5
size: many
V: TRBV11-2

DNA: TGTGCCAGTAGTATAAGTGTTAGTGAAACGCAGTATTTT
CDR3: CASSISVSETQYF
D: NA
J: TRBJ2-3
size: few
V: TRBV19

DNA: TGTGCCAGCAGCACCGCGGGGCCATACGAGCAGTACTTC
CDR3: CASSTAGPYEQYF
D: NA
J: TRBJ2-7
size: many
V: TRBV7-9

DNA: TGTGCCAGCAGCCAAACGGGAGTTAGTAACTATGGCTACACCTTC
CDR3: CASSQTGVSNYGYTF
D: NA
J: TRBJ1-2
size: many
V: TRBV7-3

DNA: TGTGCCAGCAGTGATACTGGCCAGGTGAACACTGAAGCTTTCTTT
CDR3: CASSDTGQVNTEAFF
D: NA
J: TRBJ1-1
size: few
V: TRBV6-1

DNA: TGTGCCACCAGAGGGCCAGTCGGCTACACCTTC
CDR3: CATRGPVGYTF
D: NA
J: TRBJ1-2
size: few
V: TRBV28

DNA: TGTGCCAGCAGCCGCGGGACGGGAGATAGCAATCAGCCCCAGCATTTT
CDR3: CASSRGTGDSNQPQHF
D: NA
J: TRBJ1-5
size: NA
V: TRBV6-5

DNA: TGTGCCAGCTCCCCTAGCGGGGGCTTCTCCAACAATGAGCAGTTCTTC
CDR3: CASSPSGGFSNNEQFF
D: TRBD2
J: TRBJ2-1
size: few
V: TRBV9

DNA: TGCAGCGCCCTTCGTAATGAGCAGTTCTTC
CDR3: CSALRNEQFF
D: NA
J: TRBJ2-1
size: many
V: TRBV29-1

DNA: TGCAGCGCTGTCCAGGGCTACAATGAGCAGTTCTTC
CDR3: CSAVQGYNEQFF
D: NA
J: TRBJ2-1
size: few
V: TRBV29-1

DNA: TGCAGCGTTGTCCGGACAGGCGCGCAGTATTTT
CDR3: CSVVRTGAQYF
D: TRBD1
J: TRBJ2-3
size: many
V: TRBV29-1

DNA: TGCAGCGTTATTGATCCCTACGAGCAGTACTTC
CDR3: CSVIDPYEQYF
D: NA
J: TRBJ2-7
size: many
V: TRBV29-1

DNA: TGTGCCAGCAGCTTGTCCGGCAGGGCCGGAGGGTACTATGGCTACACCTTC
CDR3: CASSLSGRAGGYYGYTF
D: NA
J: TRBJ1-2
size: NA
V: TRBV5-6

DNA: TGTGCCAGCAGACAACAGGGATTCGAGCCCCTCCACTTT
CDR3: CASRQQGFEPLHF
D: NA
J: TRBJ1-6
size: many
V: TRBV28

DNA: TGTGCCACCAGCAAGAGAGAGACCCAGTACTTC
CDR3: CATSKRETQYF
D: NA
J: TRBJ2-5
size: many
V: TRBV15

DNA: TGCAGTCGGCCGGGTCCAGGGGAAGCAAACACCATATATTTT
CDR3: CSRPGPGEANTIYF
D: NA
J: TRBJ1-3
size: NA
V: TRBV20-1

DNA: TGTGCCACCAGCAGTGTTAGGGGTTTGCTTGAGCAGTACTTC
CDR3: CATSSVRGLLEQYF
D: NA
J: TRBJ2-7
size: many
V: TRBV15

DNA: TGTGCCAGCAGTGAATTTACAGGTAGCACAGATACGCAGTATTTT
CDR3: CASSEFTGSTDTQYF
D: NA
J: TRBJ2-3
size: NA
V: TRBV25-1

DNA: TGTGCCAGCAGCTTGGGGACAGTTAATTCACCCCTCCACTTT
CDR3: CASSLGTVNSPLHF
D: NA
J: TRBJ1-6
size: NA
V: TRBV5-6

DNA: TGTGCCAGCAGAGGGACAGTCTACGAGCAGTACTTC
CDR3: CASRGTVYEQYF
D: TRBD1
J: TRBJ2-7
size: medium-sized
V: TRBV6-5

DNA: TGCGCCAGCAGCTTGTTAGCGGGCAATCCGCAGTATTTT
CDR3: CASSLLAGNPQYF
D: TRBD2
J: TRBJ2-3
size: few
V: TRBV5-1

DNA: TGTGCCAGCAGCCCAGACAGGGGGAGAGGGAATGAGCAGTTCTTC
CDR3: CASSPDRGRGNEQFF
D: TRBD1
J: TRBJ2-1
size: few
V: TRBV5-5

DNA: TGTGCCAGCAGCTTAGGGGTGGGCGCGTCCTACAATGAGCAGTTCTTC
CDR3: CASSLGVGASYNEQFF
D: NA
J: TRBJ2-1
size: few
V: TRBV11-2

DNA: TGTGCCACCCTCCCTGGCACAGATACGCAGTATTTT
CDR3: CATLPGTDTQYF
D: NA
J: TRBJ2-3
size: few
V: TRBV11-2

DNA: TGCGCCAGCAGGACGACCAGCACAGATACGCAGTATTTT
CDR3: CASRTTSTDTQYF
D: NA
J: TRBJ2-3
size: few
V: TRBV5-1

DNA: TGCAGCGTTGCTCGGGGGAGCACAGATACGCAGTATTTT
CDR3: CSVARGSTDTQYF
D: NA
J: TRBJ2-3
size: NA
V: TRBV29-1

DNA: TGCGCCAGCAGCTTGGACCAGCCTGGGGCCAACGTCCTGACTTTC
CDR3: CASSLDQPGANVLTF
D: NA
J: TRBJ2-6
size: once
V: TRBV5-1

DNA: TGCAGTGCTAGAGGCAAGCGGTCCTACGAGCAGTACTTC
CDR3: CSARGKRSYEQYF
D: NA
J: TRBJ2-7
size: few
V: TRBV20-1

DNA: TGTGCCAGCAGCCAAAACAGGGTTTACGGTGAGCAGTTCTTC
CDR3: CASSQNRVYGEQFF
D: NA
J: TRBJ2-1
size: many
V: TRBV3-1

DNA: TGTGCCAGCAGTCCCTCGTTTAGTAACCCGCAGTATTTT
CDR3: CASSPSFSNPQYF
D: NA
J: TRBJ2-3
size: few
V: TRBV6-5

DNA: TGTGCCAGCAGGGAAACAAGCGAAGCTTTCTTT
CDR3: CASRETSEAFF
D: NA
J: TRBJ1-1
size: NA
V: TRBV6-6

DNA: TGTGCCAGCACGAAGAACACCTACGAGCAGTACTTC
CDR3: CASTKNTYEQYF
D: NA
J: TRBJ2-7
size: NA
V: TRBV12-3/TRBV12-4

DNA: TGCAGCGTAGACACGAACACTGAAGCTTTCTTT
CDR3: CSVDTNTEAFF
D: NA
J: TRBJ1-1
size: few
V: TRBV29-1

DNA: TGCAGTGCCTGGGGAAACTATGGCTACACCTTC
CDR3: CSAWGNYGYTF
D: NA
J: TRBJ1-2
size: few
V: TRBV29-1

DNA: TGTGCCTGGAGACAAACCCCGGGGACTGAAGCTTTCTTT
CDR3: CAWRQTPGTEAFF
D: NA
J: TRBJ1-1
size: NA
V: TRBV30

DNA: TGTGCCTTTTGGGGCGACACTGAAGCTTTCTTT
CDR3: CAFWGDTEAFF
D: NA
J: TRBJ1-1
size: few
V: TRBV30

DNA: TGTGCCAGCAGCTACAGGAGCTCTGGGGCCAACGTCCTGACTTTC
CDR3: CASSYRSSGANVLTF
D: NA
J: TRBJ2-6
size: few
V: TRBV3-1

DNA: TGTGCCAGCAGCGTACGAGGGCAGAACACCGGGGAGCTGTTTTTT
CDR3: CASSVRGQNTGELFF
D: NA
J: TRBJ2-2
size: NA
V: TRBV9

DNA: TGTGCCAGCAGTTTTTTCTTGAACACTGAAGCTTTCTTT
CDR3: CASSFFLNTEAFF
D: NA
J: TRBJ1-1
size: few
V: TRBV28